This T cell receptor (beta chain) emerged from a study of T cell changes during pregnancy in multiple sclerosis. Clones were read by immunoSEQ multiplex PCR, and TCRdb kept only the in-frame ones, dropping some. The sample has about 35,000 clones, roughly 89% seen once; the top ten hold 0.75% to 0.9%. CDR3 size: 15 residues. The germline gives CDR1 WSHSY, CDR2 SAAADI. Germline trimming cut 6 bases from V and 8 bases from J; bases unmatched to any gene: 15. Sequences were derived from CD4+ T cells from peripheral blood mononuclear cells, sampled after pregnancy. The chain carries TRBV10-2 and TRBJ2-5, with TRBD2 identical over 7 bases. The sequence was obtained from a female donor in good health, enrolled as a control in a pregnancy study. This chain's CDR3 is CASSRLAAVSATQYF. The CDR3 coding sequence is TGCGCCAGCAGCCGACTAGCCGCCGTGTCAGCCACCCAGTACTTC.